This TCR beta chain comes out of a study of T cell responses to AZD1222 COVID-19 vaccine. General observations from the study: Donors, mostly white British, included more females; clonal diversity was possibly underestimated. Baseline seropositives among AZD1222 recipients totaled only 5 to 7. Spike-specific TCR repertoires showed rising breadth and depth after two AZD1222 doses. Spike as a whole was targeted by vaccine-associated CD4 TCRs, dominant at 160-218 and 743-854.

The CDR3 runs to 16 residues. Trimming cost V 6 bases and J 5 bases, with 19 bases left between them. Method: immunoSEQ multiplex PCR; TCRdb's copy keeps in-frame clones and lacks some. The data hold some 150,000 clones, with roughly 90% observed a single time. Of note for this clone: Its antigen is as yet unknown.

The V gene is TRBV23-1, the J gene TRBJ2-2, with a possible D match to TRBD2 (6 bases). TRBV23-1 qualifies as an ORF whose function is uncertain. The TCR comes from an adult in good health. The sample was peripheral blood, taken on day 0 of AZD1222 vaccination. CDR3 nucleotides: TGCGCCAGCAGACACGATTGGCGGGAACTGACCGGGGAGCTGTTTTTT. Translated, it gives CASRHDWRELTGELFF.